The source of this T cell receptor beta chain is a study of blood T cells in healthy people across ages (dated by TCRdb to between 2014 and 2016). Study-level background: In model experiments, template switching captured about one uniquely barcoded TCR beta cDNA molecule for every two T cells. The study measured age-related changes in TCR beta repertoire diversity using deep sequencing normalized with unique cDNA molecular identifiers. The donors were divided into four age groups: young (average around 15 years), middle-aged (roughly 42), aged (roughly 60) and long-lived (roughly 86). To avoid experimental bias, donors of different ages were spread randomly across the sequencing lanes. The study analyzed two additional independent replicas of 1 million unique cDNA reads from the same blood draw for two donors, one aged 18 to 29 and one aged 80 or older. Results and caveats for the whole study, not just this receptor: A strong correlation was found between observed TCR beta diversity and the percentage of naive T cells measured by flow cytometry. Observed TCR beta diversity per million T cells fell roughly linearly with age, and a significant reduction was already apparent by age around 40. Donor CMV infection status was unknown, potentially confounding age-related changes in expanded clonotypes. Compared with the aged group, the long-lived group had more naive CD4+ T cells, fewer expanded clones and increased TCR diversity, a pattern suggesting age selection. Estimates of total diversity based on one million sequenced T cells were considered lower bounds and underestimates. Conclusive comparison of naive and antigen-experienced compartments was prevented by the profiling of bulk unsorted PBMCs.

The library was built by means of 5' RACE. TCRdb names Illumina HiSeq 2500 as the instrument used. A second about 7 to 12 cycle PCR used a sample-barcoded 5' primer and a J-beta primer mix. Each TCR beta cDNA molecule received a unique molecular identifier from a template-switch 5' adaptor carrying 12 random nucleotides. At least 3 million CDR3-containing paired-end reads were obtained from each sample. First-strand cDNA was synthesized from all RNA with the Mint cDNA synthesis kit, primed by a TRBC-specific oligonucleotide. Following uracil-DNA glycosylase treatment, all cDNA underwent a first 18-cycle PCR with the universal primers M1SS and BC2_uni_R. In the original analysis: For normalization, 1 million high-quality reads were randomly selected from each sample, with every read carrying a distinct molecular identifier. Instead of being binned into consensus sequences, reads with shared molecular identifiers were discarded. CDR3 identification, clonotype clustering and error correction used MiTCR with a Q25 quality threshold and the strictest error-elimination algorithm. A nonparametric unseen species model using Euler transformation provided a lower-bound estimate of total TCR beta diversity. Starting from the raw public reads, TCRdb applied fastp trimming at Q25, assembled clones with MiXCR and retained in-frame beta chains. Entries are consolidated by CDR3 protein sequence, retaining the most common genes and DNA. Clone size and V and J calls follow TCRdb, not the original study. For this sample there are about 1.6 million distinct CDR3 sequences; roughly 30% appear just once. About 11% of the sample comes from the top ten.

The CDR3 runs 15 residues from the cysteine to the phenylalanine. Of the read, only the CDR3 DNA is kept; its 45 bases are in frame from base 1. CDR1 SQVTM and CDR2 ANQGSEA are derived from the germline V gene. The approximately 41 donors, aged about 6 to 95 years, were systemically healthy Caucasian individuals from Russia. Approximately 9.3 milliliters of peripheral blood were drawn from each donor into EDTA-treated Vacutainer tubes. Ficoll-Paque density-gradient centrifugation was used to isolate PBMCs, with at least 7 million per sample. Trizol reagent was used to extract total RNA from PBMCs, with at least 6 micrograms per sample. For every donor, flow cytometry on a PBMC aliquot measured the percentage of naive CD45RAhigh/CD27high T cells. In regard to this clonotype: Its antigen is still unknown. The junction shows a germline mismatch at one end, possibly a read error.

Recombination joined TRBV29-1 with TRBJ2-4; 10 middle bases align to TRBD2. The DNA end lines up better with TRBJ2-7; the J call may be wrong. The clonotype originates from a woman aged 25 to 45 in good health. Sequences were obtained from blood. The DNA reads as follows: TGCAGCATTGAGGCCATTATAGCGGGGGGCTACGAGCAGTACTTC. It codes for CSIEAIIAGGYEQYF.